The clone carrying this T cell receptor (beta chain) was seen only a few times. The antigen remains unidentified. The sample originates from a study of T-cell memory formation after mild COVID-19. Study-wide results and caveats: Among CD4+ contracting clones, most were CM and EM, and CD8+ ones EMRA. Researchers found some responding clones in pre-infection memory, a sign that cross-reactive memory joined.

TCRdb recomputed calls from the 5' RACE reads with MiXCR, one row per CDR3 protein. The sample has roughly 310,000 distinct CDR3 sequences, 15% to 20% seen once. The CDR3 length is 15 residues. CDR1 is SGDLS, CDR2 YYNGEE, per germline. V was shortened by 2 bases and J by 2 bases, with 11 bases between the two germline ends. The gene calls are TRBV9 and TRBJ1-5; possibly TRBD1 for D (6 bases). The sample comprised PBMCs or a T cell subset sorted from them (not recorded which). The sequence was obtained from a man between 18 and 35 years old who had mild COVID-19 (a few samples of this study predate the infection). Cell type and time point are not known. DNA for the CDR3: TGTGCCAGCAGCGTTGAGGGGGAAGGCAATCAGCCCCAGCATTTT. This translates into CASSVEGEGNQPQHF.